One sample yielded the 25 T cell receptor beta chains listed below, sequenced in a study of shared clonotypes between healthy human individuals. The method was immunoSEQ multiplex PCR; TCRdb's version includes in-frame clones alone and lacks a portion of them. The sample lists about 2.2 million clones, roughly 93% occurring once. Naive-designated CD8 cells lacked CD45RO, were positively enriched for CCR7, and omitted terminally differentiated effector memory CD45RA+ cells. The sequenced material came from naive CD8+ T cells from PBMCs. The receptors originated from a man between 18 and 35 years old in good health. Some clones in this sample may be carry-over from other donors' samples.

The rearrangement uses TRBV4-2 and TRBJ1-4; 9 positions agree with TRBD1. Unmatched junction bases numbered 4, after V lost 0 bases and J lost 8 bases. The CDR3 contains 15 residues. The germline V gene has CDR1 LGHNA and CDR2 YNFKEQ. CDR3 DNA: TGTGCCAGCAGCCAAGATGGGGGGACAGGGGAAAAACTGTTTTTT. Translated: CASSQDGGTGEKLFF.

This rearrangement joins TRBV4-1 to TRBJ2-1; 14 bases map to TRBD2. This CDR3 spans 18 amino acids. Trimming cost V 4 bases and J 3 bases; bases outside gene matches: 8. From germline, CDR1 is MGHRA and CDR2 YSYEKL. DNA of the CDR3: TGCGCCAGCAGCCTAGGGCCGGGACTAGCGGGAGACTACAATGAGCAGTTCTTC. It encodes CASSLGPGLAGDYNEQFF.

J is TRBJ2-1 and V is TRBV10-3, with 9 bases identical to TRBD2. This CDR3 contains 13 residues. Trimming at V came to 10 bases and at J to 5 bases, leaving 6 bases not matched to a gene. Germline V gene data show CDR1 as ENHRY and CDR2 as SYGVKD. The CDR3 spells CANSGSGDNEQFF. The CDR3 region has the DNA TGTGCCAATAGCGGGAGCGGGGACAATGAGCAGTTCTTC.

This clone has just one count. DNA for the CDR3: TGTGCCAGCAGCTTGTTGACAGGGGGCTTAAGTGGCTACACCTTC. It yields the protein CASSLLTGGLSGYTF. The chain combines TRBV5-6 with TRBJ1-2; 10 bases are a match to TRBD1. This CDR3 spans 15 amino acids. V shed 1 base, J shed 7 bases, and the junction held 7 bases outside the gene matches. Germline assignment: CDR1 SGHDT and CDR2 YYEEEE.

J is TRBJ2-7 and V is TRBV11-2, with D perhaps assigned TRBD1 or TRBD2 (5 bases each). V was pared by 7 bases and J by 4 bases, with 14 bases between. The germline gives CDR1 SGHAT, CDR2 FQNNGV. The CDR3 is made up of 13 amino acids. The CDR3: CASTRDVRYEQYF. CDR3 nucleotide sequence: TGTGCCAGCACGAGGGACGTACGTTACGAGCAGTACTTC. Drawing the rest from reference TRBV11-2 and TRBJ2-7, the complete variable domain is EAGVAQSPRYKIIEKRQSVAFWCNPISGHATLYWYQQILGQGPKLLIQFQNNGVVDDSQLPKDRFSAERLKGVDSTLKIQPAKLEDSAVYLCASTRDVRYEQYFGPGTRLTVT.

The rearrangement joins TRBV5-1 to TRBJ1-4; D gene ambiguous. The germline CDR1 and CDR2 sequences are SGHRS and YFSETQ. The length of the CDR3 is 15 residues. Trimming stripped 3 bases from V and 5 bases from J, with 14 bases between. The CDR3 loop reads CASSSDPTGNEKLFF. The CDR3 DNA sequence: TGCGCCAGCAGCTCCGACCCGACGGGGAATGAAAAACTGTTTTTT.

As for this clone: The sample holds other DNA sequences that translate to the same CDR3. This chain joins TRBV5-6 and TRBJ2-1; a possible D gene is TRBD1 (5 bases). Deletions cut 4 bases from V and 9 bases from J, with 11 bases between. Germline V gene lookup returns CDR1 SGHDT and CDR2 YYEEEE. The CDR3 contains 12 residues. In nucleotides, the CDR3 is TGTGCCAGCAGCCTGCAGGGAAGTGAGCAGTTCTTC. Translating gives CASSLQGSEQFF.

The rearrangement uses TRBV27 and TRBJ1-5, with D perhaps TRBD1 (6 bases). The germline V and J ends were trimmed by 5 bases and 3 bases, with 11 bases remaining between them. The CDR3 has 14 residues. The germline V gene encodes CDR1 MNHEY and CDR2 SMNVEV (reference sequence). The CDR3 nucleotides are TGTGCCAGCAGTACCAGGGGTTCCAATCAGCCCCAGCATTTT. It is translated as CASSTRGSNQPQHF.

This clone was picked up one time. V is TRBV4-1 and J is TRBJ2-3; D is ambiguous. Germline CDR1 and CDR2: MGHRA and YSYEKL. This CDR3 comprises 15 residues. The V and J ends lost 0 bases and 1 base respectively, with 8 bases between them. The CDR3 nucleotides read TGCGCCAGCAGCCAAGATAGGGTAGGCACAGATACGCAGTATTTT. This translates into CASSQDRVGTDTQYF.

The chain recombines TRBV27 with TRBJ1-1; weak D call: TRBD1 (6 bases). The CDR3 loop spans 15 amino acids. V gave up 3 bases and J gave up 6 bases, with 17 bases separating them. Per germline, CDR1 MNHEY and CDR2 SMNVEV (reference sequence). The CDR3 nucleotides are TGTGCCAGCAGTTTCCGGAGGGGGGGGCACTCTGAAGCTTTCTTT. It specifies CASSFRRGGHSEAFF.

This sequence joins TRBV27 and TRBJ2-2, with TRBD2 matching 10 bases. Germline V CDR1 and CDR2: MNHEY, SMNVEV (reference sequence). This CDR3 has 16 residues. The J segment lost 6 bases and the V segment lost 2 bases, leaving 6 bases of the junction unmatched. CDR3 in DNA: TGTGCCAGCAGTTTAGGGCTAGCGGGAGTCTCCGGGGAGCTGTTTTTT. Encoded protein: CASSLGLAGVSGELFF.

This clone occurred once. The CDR3 coding sequence is TGTGCCAGCAGTCACAGACAGGGTGACGAGCAGTACTTC. Translation gives CASSHRQGDEQYF. The rearrangement uses TRBV6-6 and TRBJ2-7; the match to TRBD1 covers 7 bases. CDR3 length equals 13 residues. CDR1 and CDR2 from the germline V gene are MNHNY and SVGAGI (reference sequence). After removal of 5 bases from V and 5 bases from J, the junction contained 6 bases not matched to a gene.

This CDR3 reads CASSEAQHNEKLFF. As DNA, the CDR3 is TGTGCCAGCAGTGAAGCCCAACATAATGAAAAACTGTTTTTT. V gene TRBV6-1 combines with J gene TRBJ1-4; D not certain. Germline CDR1 and CDR2: MNHNS and SASEGT. The CDR3 consists of 14 residues. Trimming took 0 bases from V and 4 from J, leaving 6 bases between them.

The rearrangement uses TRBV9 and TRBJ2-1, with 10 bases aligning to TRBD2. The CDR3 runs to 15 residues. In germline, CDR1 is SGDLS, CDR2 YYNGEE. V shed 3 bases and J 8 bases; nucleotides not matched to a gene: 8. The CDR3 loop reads CASSGTSGTVDEQFF. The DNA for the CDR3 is TGTGCCAGCAGCGGTACTAGCGGGACCGTGGATGAGCAGTTCTTC.

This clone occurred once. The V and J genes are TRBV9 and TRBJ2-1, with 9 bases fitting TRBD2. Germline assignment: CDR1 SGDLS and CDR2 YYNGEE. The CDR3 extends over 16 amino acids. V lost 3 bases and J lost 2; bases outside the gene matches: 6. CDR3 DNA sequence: TGTGCCAGCAGCGCCGTAGCGGGAGTGGCCTACAATGAGCAGTTCTTC. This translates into CASSAVAGVAYNEQFF.

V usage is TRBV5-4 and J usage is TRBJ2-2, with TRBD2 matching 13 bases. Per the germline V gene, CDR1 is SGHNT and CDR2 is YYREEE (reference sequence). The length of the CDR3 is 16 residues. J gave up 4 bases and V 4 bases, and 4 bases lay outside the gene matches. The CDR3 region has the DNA TGTGCCAGCAGCCAGGGACTAGCGGGACCCACCGGGGAGCTGTTTTTT. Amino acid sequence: CASSQGLAGPTGELFF.

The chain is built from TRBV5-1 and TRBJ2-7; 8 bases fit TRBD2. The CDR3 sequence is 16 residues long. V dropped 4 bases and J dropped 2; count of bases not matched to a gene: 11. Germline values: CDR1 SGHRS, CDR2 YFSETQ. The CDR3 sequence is CASSPLGSGTPYEQYF. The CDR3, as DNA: TGCGCCAGCAGCCCCCTGGGTAGCGGGACCCCCTACGAGCAGTACTTC.

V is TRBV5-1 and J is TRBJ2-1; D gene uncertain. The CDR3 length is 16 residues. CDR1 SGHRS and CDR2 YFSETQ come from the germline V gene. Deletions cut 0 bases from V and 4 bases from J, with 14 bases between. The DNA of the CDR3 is TGCGCCAGCAGCTTGGGTTGGACGGTCCCATACAATGAGCAGTTCTTC. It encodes CASSLGWTVPYNEQFF.

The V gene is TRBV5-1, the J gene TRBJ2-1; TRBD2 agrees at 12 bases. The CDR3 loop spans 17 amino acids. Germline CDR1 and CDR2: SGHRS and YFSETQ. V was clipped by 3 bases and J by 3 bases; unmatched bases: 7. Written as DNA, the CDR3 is TGCGCCAGCAGCTGGAACGTACTAGCGGGAGGCTACAATGAGCAGTTCTTC. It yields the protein CASSWNVLAGGYNEQFF.

Here the CDR3 reads CASSRQDGSDEQYF. The CDR3 DNA follows: TGTGCCAGCAGCAGACAGGACGGGAGTGACGAGCAGTACTTC. This rearrangement joins TRBV4-2 to TRBJ2-7; D is perhaps TRBD1 or TRBD2 (6 bases each). This CDR3 contains 14 residues. Germline CDR1 and CDR2: LGHNA and YNFKEQ. The V gene lost 5 bases and the J gene lost 5 bases, with 16 bases spanning the gap.

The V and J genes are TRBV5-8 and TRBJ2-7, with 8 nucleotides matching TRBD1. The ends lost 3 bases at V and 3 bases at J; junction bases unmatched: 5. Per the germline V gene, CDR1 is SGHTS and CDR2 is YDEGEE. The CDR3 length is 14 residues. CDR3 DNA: TGTGCCAGCAGCTGGACAGGGTTAGGCTACGAGCAGTACTTC. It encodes CASSWTGLGYEQYF.

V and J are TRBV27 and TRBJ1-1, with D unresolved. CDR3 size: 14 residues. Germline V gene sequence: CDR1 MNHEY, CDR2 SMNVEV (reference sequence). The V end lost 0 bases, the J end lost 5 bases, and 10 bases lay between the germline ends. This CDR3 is CASSLSAGWTEAFF. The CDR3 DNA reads TGTGCCAGCAGTTTATCTGCCGGATGGACTGAAGCTTTCTTT.

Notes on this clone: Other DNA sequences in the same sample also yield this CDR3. The CDR3 region has the DNA TGTGCCAGCAGTTTATCACGGACCTACGAGCAGTACTTC. Amino acids: CASSLSRTYEQYF. V gene TRBV27 combines with J gene TRBJ2-7; no clear D gene. Germline V gene lookup returns CDR1 MNHEY and CDR2 SMNVEV (reference sequence). The CDR3 is 13 residues long. V gave up 0 bases and J gave up 2 bases, with 5 bases separating them.

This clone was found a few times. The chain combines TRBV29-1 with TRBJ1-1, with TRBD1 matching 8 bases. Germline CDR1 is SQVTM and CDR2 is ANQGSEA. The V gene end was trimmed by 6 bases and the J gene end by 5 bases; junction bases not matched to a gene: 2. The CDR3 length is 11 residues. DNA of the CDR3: TGCAGCGTCAGGACAGGGACTGAAGCTTTCTTT. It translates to CSVRTGTEAFF. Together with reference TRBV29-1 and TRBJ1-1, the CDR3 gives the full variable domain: SAVISQKPSRDICQRGTSLTIQCQVDSQVTMMFWYRQQPGQSLTLIATANQGSEATYESGFVIDKFPISRPNLTFSTLTVSNMSPEDSSIYLCSVRTGTEAFFGQGTRLTVV.

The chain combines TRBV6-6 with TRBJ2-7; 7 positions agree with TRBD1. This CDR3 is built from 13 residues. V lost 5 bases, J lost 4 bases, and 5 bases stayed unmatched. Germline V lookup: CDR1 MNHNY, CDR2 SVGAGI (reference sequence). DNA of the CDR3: TGTGCCAGCAGTACCGGACAGGATTACGAGCAGTACTTC. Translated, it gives CASSTGQDYEQYF.